What follows describes a single TCR beta chain. This record belongs to a study of blood T cell repertoires in COVID-19. Study overall: PBMCs, B-cell-depleted T cells, or T cells were the source of the cDNA or gDNA that made up the material.

Profiled with immunoSEQ multiplex PCR; TCRdb holds only in-frame clones, not every one. The table lists about 180,000 clones, around 87% of them singletons. Trimming left V 4 bases short and J 1 base short, with 16 bases between. The germline V gene encodes CDR1 SGDLS and CDR2 YYNGEE. The CDR3 runs to 16 residues. What was sequenced was peripheral blood. This sequence was found in a man between 60 and 75 years old with COVID-19, enrolled during active disease. This chain joins TRBV9 and TRBJ2-3, with no clear D. CDR3 protein: CASSPDSVVRTDTQYF. The CDR3 DNA reads TGTGCCAGCAGCCCAGACTCCGTTGTGCGCACAGATACGCAGTATTTT. The full variable domain, completed using reference TRBV9 and TRBJ2-3, is DSGVTQTPKHLITATGQRVTLRCSPRSGDLSVYWYQQSLDQGLQFLIQYYNGEERAKGNILERFSAQQFPDLHSELNLSSLELGDSALYFCASSPDSVVRTDTQYFGPGTRLTVL.